Listed below are T cell receptor beta chains from one sample, sequenced in a study of cytomegalovirus exposure and HLA in healthy donors. TCRdb's table, derived via immunoSEQ multiplex PCR, lists solely in-frame clones and lacks some. The profile shows some 120,000 clones, about four fifths of them singletons. The material sequenced was PBMCs. These receptors all stem from a man aged 25-40 years in good health and CMV-seronegative. The CDR3 runs from the conserved cysteine through the conserved F or W. Fields, in order: clone size, V gene, D gene, J gene, CDR3 DNA, CDR3 protein. D genes are given only for firm matches. Where a row states a size, it is once, few, many or the class of an expanded clone; other rows omit it.

NA	TRBV5-1	NA	TRBJ2-7	TGCGCCAGCAGGTCCTTACCCAGCTCCTACGAGCAGTACTTC	CASRSLPSSYEQYF
NA	TRBV19	NA	TRBJ1-1	TGTGCCAGTAGTATAGGTTTCGCGGGGAATGGGGACACTGAAGCTTTCTTT	CASSIGFAGNGDTEAFF
NA	TRBV13	NA	TRBJ1-1	TGTGCCAGCAGCTTAGTAGCGGGGAACACTGAAGCTTTCTTT	CASSLVAGNTEAFF
few	TRBV30	NA	TRBJ1-2	TGTGCCTGGAGTTCAGGATTACGCTATGGCTACACCTTC	CAWSSGLRYGYTF
NA	TRBV5-6	NA	TRBJ2-2	TGTGCCAGCAGCTTAAGAGTGGCGAACACCGGGGAGCTGTTTTTT	CASSLRVANTGELFF
NA	TRBV6-1	NA	TRBJ2-3	TGTGCCAGCAGTGAAGGTAATACAGATACGCAGTATTTT	CASSEGNTDTQYF
NA	TRBV5-1	NA	TRBJ2-7	TGCGCCAGCAGCTTGATCGGGATTGGCTCCTACGAGCAGTACTTC	CASSLIGIGSYEQYF
NA	TRBV6-1	TRBD1	TRBJ2-5	TGTGCCAGCAGTGAGCACAGGGGGGAAGAGACCCAGTACTTC	CASSEHRGEETQYF
NA	TRBV2	TRBD1	TRBJ2-1	TGTGCCAGCAGTTACAGGGGAAGAAGCTCCTACAATGAGCAGTTCTTC	CASSYRGRSSYNEQFF
NA	TRBV6-6	TRBD2	TRBJ2-1	TGTGCCAGCAGGTTGACTAGCCTTCGCGATGAGCAGTTCTTC	CASRLTSLRDEQFF
NA	TRBV20-1	NA	TRBJ1-2	TGCAGTGAAGAGTACTATGGCTACACCTTC	CSEEYYGYTF
NA	TRBV29-1	TRBD1	TRBJ1-1	TGCAGCATCTTGCAGGGGGCGTCTGAAGCTTTCTTT	CSILQGASEAFF
NA	TRBV19	TRBD1	TRBJ2-7	TGTGCCAGTAGTACCCGAGACAGGGGCCCCGGCTACGAGCAGTACTTC	CASSTRDRGPGYEQYF
few	TRBV7-6	TRBD1	TRBJ1-1	TGTGCCAGCAGCTTAGGGACAGGGGGCCCTGAAGCTTTCTTT	CASSLGTGGPEAFF
NA	TRBV28	NA	TRBJ1-1	TGTGCCAGCAGCCCTCCTCAGGGGCTGGTCACTGAAGCTTTCTTT	CASSPPQGLVTEAFF
NA	TRBV30	TRBD1	TRBJ1-1	TGTGCCTGGAGAGATGACAGGGACACTGAAGCTTTCTTT	CAWRDDRDTEAFF
NA	TRBV15	TRBD1	TRBJ1-1	TGTGCCACCAGCAGGAGACAGGGTGTCATGAACACTGAAGCTTTCTTT	CATSRRQGVMNTEAFF
NA	TRBV5-1	NA	TRBJ1-1	TGCGCCAGCAGCCCGGGGAACACTGAAGCTTTCTTT	CASSPGNTEAFF
NA	TRBV4-2	NA	TRBJ2-7	TGTGCCAGCAGCCCCCCCGGTACTACCTACGAGCAGTACTTC	CASSPPGTTYEQYF
NA	TRBV27	NA	TRBJ2-7	TGTGCCAGCAGTATGGGACATGTCTACGAGCAGTACTTC	CASSMGHVYEQYF
NA	TRBV25-1	NA	TRBJ1-1	TGTGCCAGCAGTTCTGCAGGGGCCACTGAAGCTTTCTTT	CASSSAGATEAFF
NA	TRBV7-9	NA	TRBJ1-1	TGTGCCAGCAGTCCGGGACAGAACACTGAAGCTTTCTTT	CASSPGQNTEAFF
once	TRBV4-1	NA	TRBJ1-1	TGCGCCAGCAGTCTGGGCCCTTTGAACACTGAAGCTTTCTTT	CASSLGPLNTEAFF
NA	TRBV7-2	NA	TRBJ1-1	TGTGCCAGCAGCTTTAGGAGGGGAGCCGCTGAAGCTTTCTTT	CASSFRRGAAEAFF
once	TRBV29-1	NA	TRBJ2-7	TGCAGCATCAGTCTAGACTACGAGCAGTACTTC	CSISLDYEQYF
NA	TRBV12-5	NA	TRBJ2-5	TGTGCTAGTGGTTTGTCGGGGGACGAGACCCAGTACTTC	CASGLSGDETQYF
NA	TRBV11-2	NA	TRBJ2-7	TGTGCCAGCAGCTTAGATTCAGTGTACGAGCAGTACTTC	CASSLDSVYEQYF
NA	TRBV7-9	NA	TRBJ1-4	TGTGCCAGCACCCCTGCGGGGGAGCGTGAAAAACTGTTTTTT	CASTPAGEREKLFF
NA	TRBV2	NA	TRBJ2-7	TGTGCCAGCAGTCCAGACTATCAACCCTACGAGCAGTACTTC	CASSPDYQPYEQYF
NA	TRBV6-6	NA	TRBJ2-3	TGTGCCAGCAGTTACTCGATTCAGGGGCGGAATACGCAGTATTTT	CASSYSIQGRNTQYF
NA	TRBV5-6	NA	TRBJ1-5	TGTGCCAGCAGCTTGGGTGTTTTTGGGGGGCAGCCCCAGCATTTT	CASSLGVFGGQPQHF
NA	TRBV10-3	TRBD1	TRBJ1-2	TGTGCCATCAGTTGGGACAGCCATGGCTACACCTTC	CAISWDSHGYTF
NA	TRBV7-8	TRBD2	TRBJ2-5	TGTGCCAGCAGCTCTGGGGTCGGGGGGGGAGAGACCCAGTACTTC	CASSSGVGGGETQYF
once	TRBV10-3	NA	TRBJ2-7	TGTGCCATCAGTGATAGGGACAACGGGCCGACCTACGAGCAGTACTTC	CAISDRDNGPTYEQYF
NA	TRBV4-1	NA	TRBJ2-1	TGCGCCAGCAGCCAAGGTTCCGATGAGCAGTTCTTC	CASSQGSDEQFF
few	TRBV25-1	NA	TRBJ1-6	TGTGCCAGCAGTGAATCTCAACAAAGATCACCCCTCCACTTT	CASSESQQRSPLHF
NA	TRBV5-1	TRBD2	TRBJ2-7	TGCGCCAGCAGCTTGGCCGGTTCTAGCGGCTACGAGCAGTACTTC	CASSLAGSSGYEQYF
NA	TRBV6-1	NA	TRBJ1-2	TGTGCCAGCAGAGTGACGGGGATCAGGTATGGCTACACCTTC	CASRVTGIRYGYTF
NA	TRBV2	TRBD1	TRBJ2-7	TGTGCCAGCAGTGAAAGCGTCCGGGACAGAGCCTACGAGCAGTACTTC	CASSESVRDRAYEQYF
NA	TRBV7-2	TRBD2	TRBJ2-7	TGTGCCAGCAGTTTACCCGGGACTACCGGCTACGAGCAGTACTTC	CASSLPGTTGYEQYF
NA	TRBV4-3	TRBD1	TRBJ2-2	TGCGCCAGCAGCCAAAACAGGGGGCCAGTTAGTACCGGGGAGCTGTTTTTT	CASSQNRGPVSTGELFF
few	TRBV10-3	NA	TRBJ1-1	TGTGCCATCAGGGACAGTCGCCTGCAGAACACTGAAGCTTTCTTT	CAIRDSRLQNTEAFF
NA	TRBV10-3	TRBD1	TRBJ2-5	TGTGCCATCAGCGTCGGGACAGGGAAGGAGACCCAGTACTTC	CAISVGTGKETQYF
NA	TRBV27	TRBD2	TRBJ2-7	TGTGCCAGCAGTTTTGTGGGAGGGTCAGTCTACGAGCAGTACTTC	CASSFVGGSVYEQYF
NA	TRBV7-3	NA	TRBJ2-3	TGTGCCAGCAGCTTAAGACGGGGGGCCGATACAGATACGCAGTATTTT	CASSLRRGADTDTQYF
NA	TRBV7-9	NA	TRBJ2-3	TGTGCCAGCAGCTCCCCTGCAGCGGAGTACACAGATACGCAGTATTTT	CASSSPAAEYTDTQYF
once	TRBV7-9	NA	TRBJ1-2	TGTGCCAGCAGCTCCACACAGGGAGTTGGATATGGCTACACCTTC	CASSSTQGVGYGYTF
NA	TRBV2	TRBD1	TRBJ2-2	TGTGCCAGCAGTGAACTAGGTGATAGGGGGCTAGTCACCGGGGAGCTGTTTTTT	CASSELGDRGLVTGELFF
NA	TRBV7-2	NA	TRBJ1-5	TGTGCCAGCAGCTTAGGAGGTGCGGGGTTTAGCAATCAGCCCCAGCATTTT	CASSLGGAGFSNQPQHF
few	TRBV19	TRBD1	TRBJ1-5	TGTGCCAGTAGTTCGGGGACAGGGTCGGTTCAGCCCCAGCATTTT	CASSSGTGSVQPQHF
NA	TRBV30	TRBD2	TRBJ2-1	TGTGCCTGGAGTGTACTGCGGGAGGGTGAGCAGTTCTTC	CAWSVLREGEQFF
few	TRBV25-1	NA	TRBJ1-6	TGTGCCAGCAGGACAAGCTCCTATAATTCACCCCTCCACTTT	CASRTSSYNSPLHF
NA	TRBV11-2	NA	TRBJ1-1	TGTGCCAGCAGCTCCACCCCAGGTTTTAACACTGAAGCTTTCTTT	CASSSTPGFNTEAFF
NA	TRBV18	TRBD1	TRBJ1-1	TGTGCCAGCTCACCGGCGGACAGGCCGAACACTGAAGCTTTCTTT	CASSPADRPNTEAFF
NA	TRBV19	TRBD2	TRBJ2-1	TGTGCCAGTCAGACTAGCGGGGGGGCTAGTTATGAGCAGTTCTTC	CASQTSGGASYEQFF